This TCR beta chain was captured by sequencing in a study of T cells in Graves' hyperthyroidism and ophthalmopathy (dated 2019 in TCRdb). About the investigation overall: Peripheral blood was sampled at the time of initial diagnosis, prior to any treatment. To identify TCR V-J signatures that set the groups apart, the researchers used a discovery cohort of more than 95 patients, made up of 40 to 45 with Graves' ophthalmopathy and about 60 with stable Graves' hyperthyroidism. Prospective prediction of ophthalmopathy was tested in an independent validation cohort of 18 to 20 hyperthyroidism patients and 17 patients who later progressed to ophthalmopathy. The 100 discovery patients were randomly divided into training and test sets at a 7:3 ratio. The study also compared thyroid tissue and blood T-cell repertoires from about six Graves' hyperthyroidism patients. Once sampling was done, hyperthyroidism patients were given methimazole at a starting dose of 30 mg daily, whereas ophthalmopathy patients were given high-dose intravenous methylprednisolone. TCR Vbeta CDR3 sequencing of 120 to 150 peripheral blood samples (fewer than 45 ophthalmopathy, 75 to 80 hyperthyroidism and roughly 17 progressor patients) is reported in the paper. Results and caveats for the whole study, not just this receptor: Sample size was not statistically predetermined, and blinding of investigators to group allocation was not performed. In cross-validation, a model built on a 13 V-J signature told ophthalmopathy apart from stable hyperthyroidism with approximately 90% sensitivity and roughly 81% specificity, and in testing the same model reached 80%/75%. During validation, the model predicted progression to ophthalmopathy a median of around 7 months ahead of onset, with approximately 70% sensitivity and 72% to 85% specificity. Most expanded thyroid clonotypes (frequency above 0.001) were also detected in blood, a finding suggesting that blood repertoires may reflect thyroid immune responses.

The germline V gene supplies CDR1 SNHLY and CDR2 FYNNEI. The CDR3 starts with the cysteine, ends with the phenylalanine, and has 15 residues. The only DNA kept is the CDR3, 45 bases in frame from the first base. V loses 1 base, J loses 0 bases, and the germline ends lie 7 bases apart. TCR beta CDR3 regions were amplified from RNA transcripts. A first-round RT-PCR of the TCR CDR3 used the HTBI primer set with the Qiagen OneStep RT-PCR kit. The libraries were constructed in a second round of multiplex PCR and then size-selected and purified. The libraries were sequenced on an Illumina HiSeq2000 using paired-end 100 bp reads. For the original study's pipeline: Raw data were processed with SOAPnuke, discarding reads with adapters, uncalled bases, mean Phred below 15, or no exact constant-primer or identifier match. High-quality paired reads were merged with COPE v1.2.5, and unique nucleotide sequences were defined as clonotypes. Clonotypes were aligned to IMGT TRBV, TRBD and TRBJ reference segments using MiTCR v1.1. The analysis included only V-J combinations with a frequency above 0.0001, which together covered around 99% of the repertoires. The TCS score was defined as the ratio of F50 (clonal expansion) to E x V (chaos), calculated using BLOSUM62-based TCRdist between CDR3 peptides within each V-J. Welch's t-statistics and random forest reduced 500 to 550 V-J features to 10 to 15, which were used in a naive Bayes classifier (R e1071). TCRdb trimmed public reads at Q25 via fastp, called clones via MiXCR and kept in-frame beta chains. Each entry merges the rows of one CDR3 protein and shows their most common DNA and genes. None of the V and J calls come from the authors' own analysis; TCRdb made them. Across this sample there are 250,000 to 300,000 distinct CDR3 sequences, with roughly a fifth seen only once. The top ten clonotypes cover under 40% of the sample.

This clonotype was detected ten times or more. Its antigen remains unidentified. No base quality values were provided; no much bigger clone lies one nucleotide off. Moderately to severely active disease, a Clinical Activity Score of at least 3, a NOSPECS grade of at least 4, and a duration under 3 months were present in ophthalmopathy patients. The study excluded patients with uncontrolled infections, other autoimmune diseases, pregnancy or lactation. Diagnoses were based on clinical symptoms, serum thyroxine and TRAb, thyroid ultrasound and orbital computed tomography. Ficoll-Paque density gradient centrifugation was used to isolate PBMCs from about 9 ml of fresh peripheral blood. Trizol reagent was used to extract total RNA, and RNA quality was then checked on an Agilent 2100 Bioanalyzer.

The sample consisted of blood. The rearrangement joined TRBV2 to TRBJ2-1; too little of a D gene remains to name it. This TCR was sampled from a man aged 45-60 years with Graves' ophthalmopathy. In nucleotides, the sequence is TGTGCCAGCAGTGAAGTTGCGAGCTCCTACAATGAGCAGTTCTTC. The resulting protein is CASSEVASSYNEQFF.